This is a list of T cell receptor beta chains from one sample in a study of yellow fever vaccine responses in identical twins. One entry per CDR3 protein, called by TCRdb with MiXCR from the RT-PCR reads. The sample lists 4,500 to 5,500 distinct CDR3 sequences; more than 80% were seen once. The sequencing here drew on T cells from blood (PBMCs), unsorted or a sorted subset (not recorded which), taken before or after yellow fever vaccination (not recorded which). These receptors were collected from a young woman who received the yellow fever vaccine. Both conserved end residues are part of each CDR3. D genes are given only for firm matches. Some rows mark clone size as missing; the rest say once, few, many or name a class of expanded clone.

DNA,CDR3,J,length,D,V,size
TGTGCCAGCAGTCCTGTTTTGAGGGGGGCGCAAGAGACCCAGTACTTC,CASSPVLRGAQETQYF,TRBJ2-5,16,NA,TRBV25-1,NA
TGTGCCAGCAGTCTTTATCAGCGGGAGGTTCCAGATACGCAGTATTTT,CASSLYQREVPDTQYF,TRBJ2-3,16,TRBD2,TRBV28,NA
TGTGCCAGCAGCTTTCTATCCGGGAGCGGTGAGAATGAGCAGTTCTTC,CASSFLSGSGENEQFF,TRBJ2-1,16,NA,TRBV11-1,NA
TGTGCCAGCGGTACGACGTCTGGGGCCAACGTCCTGACTTTC,CASGTTSGANVLTF,TRBJ2-6,14,NA,TRBV6-1,once
TGCGCCAGCAGCCAACTGACAGCCTCCTACGAGCAGTACTTC,CASSQLTASYEQYF,TRBJ2-7,14,NA,TRBV4-3,NA
TGTGCCAGCAGCTTAGTGCGGGGTACTGAAGCTTTCTTT,CASSLVRGTEAFF,TRBJ1-1,13,NA,TRBV11-3,NA
TGTGCCAGCAGTTTTGGGACGGCGAACTATGGCTACACCTTC,CASSFGTANYGYTF,TRBJ1-2,14,NA,TRBV6-2/TRBV6-3,once
TGTGCCAGCAGTTCGGGCTCGTTCAATGAGCAGTTCTTC,CASSSGSFNEQFF,TRBJ2-1,13,NA,TRBV7-1,NA
TGTGCCAGCAGTGAAAAAGGTCAGTCGGCCTGGCCCTACGAGCAGTACTTC,CASSEKGQSAWPYEQYF,TRBJ2-7,17,NA,TRBV2,NA
TGCAGCGTATCACGGACTAGCGTGTCCTACGAGCAGTACTTC,CSVSRTSVSYEQYF,TRBJ2-7,14,TRBD2,TRBV29-1,once
TGTGCCAGCAGCTTAGTGCCCACGGACGAGCAGTACTTC,CASSLVPTDEQYF,TRBJ2-7,13,NA,TRBV7-6,NA
TGCAGTGCTAAAGCCCCTTTAGCGGGAGGCTACGAGCAGTACTTC,CSAKAPLAGGYEQYF,TRBJ2-7,15,TRBD2,TRBV20-1,NA
TGTGCCAGCAGTTACGGTGACTCTGGGGCCAACGTCCTGACTTTC,CASSYGDSGANVLTF,TRBJ2-6,15,NA,TRBV6-2/TRBV6-3,NA
TGTGCCAGCAGCGCGACAGGGGGAAACACCGGGGAGCTGTTTTTT,CASSATGGNTGELFF,TRBJ2-2,15,TRBD1,TRBV7-9,few
TGCGCCAGCAGCCAAGGGAGTATCTCCTATAATTCACCCCTCCACTTT,CASSQGSISYNSPLHF,TRBJ1-6,16,NA,TRBV4-3,NA
TGCAGCGTTGCGAGTTTCGGGGAGCTGTTTTTT,CSVASFGELFF,TRBJ2-2,11,NA,TRBV29-1,NA
TGTGCCAGCAGGGACAGCAACTTGGAGACCCAGTACTTC,CASRDSNLETQYF,TRBJ2-5,13,NA,TRBV12-3/TRBV12-4,NA
TGCGCCAGCAGCCAAGATTTGGTGGTTGAGACCCAGTACTTC,CASSQDLVVETQYF,TRBJ2-5,14,NA,TRBV4-3,NA
TGTGCCAGCAGTGACGGGACAGGAGGCACTGAAGCTTTCTTT,CASSDGTGGTEAFF,TRBJ1-1,14,TRBD1,TRBV6-4,NA
TGCGCCAGCAGCCGACTAGCGGGAGATTACAATGAGCAGTTCTTC,CASSRLAGDYNEQFF,TRBJ2-1,15,TRBD2,TRBV4-3,NA
TGTGCCAGCTCACCCGACGGGGTGGGCGAGCAGTACTTC,CASSPDGVGEQYF,TRBJ2-7,13,NA,TRBV18,NA
TGTGCCAGCAGCTTCAATAGCAGTCTCGGCAAAAACATTCAGTACTTC,CASSFNSSLGKNIQYF,TRBJ2-4,16,NA,TRBV11-1,NA
TGTGCCAGCAGCCATCAGGGGAGGGTAACTGAAGCTTTCTTT,CASSHQGRVTEAFF,TRBJ1-1,14,NA,TRBV14,NA
TGTGCCAGCAGCTTAGCCGACACGGCTAGACTGTTTTTT,CASSLADTARLFF,TRBJ1-4,13,NA,TRBV7-2,NA
TGTGCCAGCAGCCAAAGGGGCGGTCAGCCCCAGCATTTT,CASSQRGGQPQHF,TRBJ1-5,13,NA,TRBV4-2,NA
TGCAGCGTCGCGGGTCTTATGAACACTGAAGCTTTCTTT,CSVAGLMNTEAFF,TRBJ1-1,13,NA,TRBV29-1,NA
TGTGCCATCAGTGAGTTTGAGACCCAGTACTTC,CAISEFETQYF,TRBJ2-5,11,NA,TRBV10-3,NA
TGTGCCAGCAGTTTAGGGAACAGGGCGGAGTACTATGGCTACACCTTC,CASSLGNRAEYYGYTF,TRBJ1-2,16,NA,TRBV28,few